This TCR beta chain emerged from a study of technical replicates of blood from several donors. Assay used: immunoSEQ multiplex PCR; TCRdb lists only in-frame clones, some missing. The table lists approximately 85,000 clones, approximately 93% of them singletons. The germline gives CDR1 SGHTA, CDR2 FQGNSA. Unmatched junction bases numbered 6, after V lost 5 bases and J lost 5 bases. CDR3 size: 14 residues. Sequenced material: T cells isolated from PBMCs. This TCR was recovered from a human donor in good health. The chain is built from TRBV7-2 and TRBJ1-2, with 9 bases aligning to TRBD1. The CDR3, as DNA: TGTGCCAGCAGCCCGGACAGGGGCGGGTATGGCTACACCTTC. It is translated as CASSPDRGGYGYTF.